The 18 T cell receptor beta chains below all came from one sample that was sequenced in a study of cytomegalovirus exposure and HLA in healthy donors. Amplification used 60 Vbeta primers and 13 Jbeta primers. The data were produced by immunoSEQ multiplex PCR, yet TCRdb's version contains in-frame clones alone and is incomplete. The sample records roughly 150,000 clones, 75% to 90% being singletons. Sequencing was done on a sample of PBMCs. These receptors all stem from a man in his forties or fifties in good health and CMV-seropositive.

This chain links TRBV5-1 with TRBJ2-3, with D maybe TRBD2 (7 bases). Germline loops: CDR1 SGHRS, CDR2 YFSETQ. The V and J ends lost 1 base and 6 bases respectively, with 15 bases between them. The CDR3 covers 15 residues. In DNA form, the CDR3 reads TGCGCCAGCAGCTTGATGGCGGGGGCCCCGGATACGCAGTATTTT. It codes for CASSLMAGAPDTQYF.

The chain recombines TRBV19 with TRBJ1-5; 10 bases match TRBD1. Trimming removed 5 bases from V and 6 bases from J; junction bases left unmatched: 10. Germline-derived CDR1 and CDR2 are LNHDA and SQIVND (reference sequence). The length of the CDR3 is 16 residues. CDR3 in amino acids: CASSRRQGALVQPQHF. CDR3 in DNA: TGTGCCAGTAGTCGACGACAGGGGGCATTGGTTCAGCCCCAGCATTTT. The full variable domain, rest sourced from reference TRBV19 and TRBJ1-5, is DGGITQSPKYLFRKEGQNVTLSCEQNLNHDAMYWYRQDPGQGLRLIYYSQIVNDFQKGDIAEGYSVSREKKESFPLTVTSAQKNPTAFYLCASSRRQGALVQPQHFGDGTRLSIL.

The V and J genes are TRBV10-3 and TRBJ2-1; possibly TRBD1 for D (5 bases). This CDR3 is 11 amino acids long. Trimming cost V 10 bases and J 2 bases, with 6 bases left between them. Looked up from germline, CDR1 is ENHRY and CDR2 is SYGVKD. The CDR3 here is CATGTYNEQFF. The CDR3 coding sequence is TGTGCCACAGGGACCTACAATGAGCAGTTCTTC.

V and J are TRBV6-1 and TRBJ2-2, with 7 nucleotides matching TRBD2. The CDR3 consists of 14 residues. Germline V gene data show CDR1 as MNHNS and CDR2 as SASEGT. The J segment lost 5 bases and the V segment lost 2 bases, leaving 2 bases of the junction unmatched. The CDR3 protein is CASSERGGTGELFF. DNA of the CDR3: TGTGCCAGCAGTGAACGCGGGGGAACCGGGGAGCTGTTTTTT.

This chain links TRBV28 with TRBJ2-5; 7 bases align to TRBD1. CDR1 MDHEN and CDR2 SYDVKM come from the germline V gene. With 9 bases clipped from V and 6 bases from J, the junction kept 7 bases outside the gene matches. The CDR3 contains 12 residues. CDR3 nucleotides: TGTGCCAGACGCCTAGGGGGCCAGACCCAGTACTTC. Amino acids: CARRLGGQTQYF. Supplemented by reference TRBV28 and TRBJ2-5, the full variable domain reads DVKVTQSSRYLVKRTGEKVFLECVQDMDHENMFWYRQDPGLGLRLIYFSYDVKMKEKGDIPEGYSVSREKKERFSLILESASTNQTSMYLCARRLGGQTQYFGPGTRLLVL.

This sequence joins TRBV9 and TRBJ2-3, with D perhaps TRBD1 (5 bases). Germline-derived CDR1 and CDR2 are SGDLS and YYNGEE. The V end lost 3 bases, the J end lost 2 bases, and 7 bases lay between the germline ends. The CDR3 covers 13 residues. DNA of the CDR3: TGTGCCAGCAGCGAGGGGAACACAGATACGCAGTATTTT. Translation: CASSEGNTDTQYF.

V usage is TRBV4-2 and J usage is TRBJ2-1; the D gene is possibly TRBD2 (5 bases). V was pared by 4 bases and J by 7 bases, with 20 bases between. This CDR3 is built from 16 residues. CDR1 and CDR2 from the germline V gene are LGHNA and YNFKEQ. The DNA of the CDR3 is TGTGCCAGCAGCCCAGTGGCCAGTGGGAGAAGTAATGAGCAGTTCTTC. It translates to CASSPVASGRSNEQFF.

The chain joins TRBV10-1 to TRBJ2-7; 8 nucleotides agree with TRBD2. Germline-derived CDR1 and CDR2 are WNHNN and SYGVQD (reference sequence). The trim removed 3 bases at V and 3 bases at J, leaving 13 bases unmatched. The CDR3 has 17 amino acids. The CDR3 DNA is TGCGCCAGCAGTGAATTAGGGCCGGGACTAGGACTCTACGAGCAGTACTTC. It codes for CASSELGPGLGLYEQYF.

In regard to this clone: The junction does not match germline at one end; this may be a read error. The V call is TRBV7-8, the J call TRBJ1-4, with 10 bases aligning to TRBD1. CDR3 length: 19 amino acids. CDR1 SGHVS and CDR2 FQNEAQ come from the germline V gene. CDR3 in DNA: TGTGCCAGCAGCGTAGATCAGAGACAGGGGGCTACAACTAGTGAAAAACTGTTTTTT. It specifies CASSVDQRQGATTSEKLFF.

A remark on this clone: The same CDR3 also results from other DNA sequences found in this sample. This chain joins TRBV11-2 and TRBJ1-1; TRBD1 matches at 7 bases. The V segment lost 3 bases and the J segment 1 base; nucleotides outside the gene matches: 17. Germline V gene lookup returns CDR1 SGHAT and CDR2 FQNNGV. This CDR3 comprises 19 residues. The CDR3 region is CASSFQSGTDKWRNTEAFF. CDR3 DNA sequence: TGTGCCAGCAGCTTCCAATCGGGGACAGATAAATGGAGGAACACTGAAGCTTTCTTT.

This sequence joins TRBV10-2 and TRBJ2-5; 8 nucleotides agree with TRBD2. Unmatched junction bases numbered 8, after V lost 4 bases and J lost 4 bases. CDR1 WSHSY and CDR2 SAAADI come from the germline V gene. This CDR3 comprises 15 residues. The CDR3 spells CASSVSGSRSETQYF. The CDR3 DNA reads TGCGCCAGCAGTGTGAGCGGGAGTAGGTCAGAGACCCAGTACTTC.

This chain links TRBV28 with TRBJ1-2; D is perhaps TRBD1 (5 bases). Trimming took off 3 bases at V and 4 bases at J, with 9 bases between the two ends. The CDR3 is 13 amino acids. Germline V lookup: CDR1 MDHEN, CDR2 SYDVKM. The CDR3 DNA reads TGTGCCAGCAGTTTTAAGGGGTTCTATGGCTACACCTTC. It specifies CASSFKGFYGYTF.

The CDR3 region has the DNA TGTGCCAGCCTGGGGGACAACAGCTCCTATAATTCACCCCTCCACTTT. Translation: CASLGDNSSYNSPLHF. The chain joins TRBV25-1 to TRBJ1-6, with D maybe TRBD1 (6 bases). The V gene's germline CDR1 is MGHDK and CDR2 SYGVNS. Between the trimmed V and J ends, which lost 8 bases and 0 bases, there was a span of 14 bases. This CDR3 is 16 amino acids long.

This sequence joins TRBV6-1 and TRBJ2-2; 10 bases fit TRBD2. The CDR3 extends over 14 amino acids. Germline CDR1 and CDR2: MNHNS and SASEGT. Trimming removed 7 bases from V and 5 bases from J; junction bases left unmatched: 4. CDR3 coding DNA: TGTGCCAGCAACCAGCGGGAGGGGACCGGGGAGCTGTTTTTT. This translates into CASNQREGTGELFF.

This clone was recorded once. In DNA, the CDR3 is TGTGCCTGGGGGATAGCGGGACCCTACGAGCAGTACTTC. This encodes CAWGIAGPYEQYF. The chain recombines TRBV30 with TRBJ2-7, with TRBD2 matching 8 bases. The CDR3 spans 13 residues. CDR1 and CDR2 (germline): GTSNPN, SVGIG (reference sequence). The junction had 5 bases not matched to a gene; V was cut back by 5 bases and J by 2 bases.

As concerns this clone: At one end, the junction sequence differs from germline, possibly due to a read error. This same CDR3 is encoded by further DNA sequences in the sample. The chain combines TRBV29-1 with TRBJ2-2; weak D call: TRBD2 (5 bases). In germline, CDR1 is SQVTM, CDR2 ANQGSEA. The CDR3 runs to 13 residues. The CDR3 spells CSVDPLNTGELFF. The CDR3 bases are TGCAGCGTTGATCCCCTTAACACCGGGGAGTTGTTTTTT.

The V call is TRBV27, the J call TRBJ2-1; D gene uncertain. CDR1 and CDR2 from the germline V gene are MNHEY and SMNVEV (reference sequence). This CDR3 spans 14 amino acids. The V end was cut by 8 bases, the J end by 2 bases, with 13 bases between. CDR3 nucleotides: TGTGCCAGCCGTCTCGCGTCCCCCTACAATGAGCAGTTCTTC. Protein: CASRLASPYNEQFF.

This chain connects TRBV30 to TRBJ2-5; 7 bases are shared with TRBD2. CDR3 length: 14 residues. The V and J ends lost 7 bases and 3 bases, in that order; junction bases with no gene match: 11. Germline CDR1 and CDR2: GTSNPN and SVGIG (reference sequence). DNA of the CDR3: TGTGCCTTCTCCACCGGGACTACCGAAGAGACCCAGTACTTC. Translated: CAFSTGTTEETQYF.